These 14 T cell receptor beta chains were sequenced from one sample in a study of blood T cell repertoires in COVID-19. TCRdb's copy holds only in-frame clones and misses some; the assay was immunoSEQ multiplex PCR. The data show fewer than 500,000 clones, around 87% seen once. The sequenced material came from PBMCs or T cells enriched from blood (not recorded which). The receptors derive from a man aged 25-45 years who had recovered from COVID-19.

The chain recombines TRBV10-3 with TRBJ1-5; 7 nucleotides line up with TRBD1. Looked up from germline, CDR1 is ENHRY and CDR2 is SYGVKD. V was clipped by 6 bases and J by 0 bases; unmatched bases: 5. CDR3 length: 15 residues. CDR3 nucleotide sequence: TGTGCCATCAGACCAACAGGGGATAGCAATCAGCCCCAGCATTTT. The encoded protein is CAIRPTGDSNQPQHF.

V usage is TRBV18 and J usage is TRBJ1-4, with D perhaps TRBD1 (6 bases). Trimming took off 3 bases at V and 8 bases at J, with 16 bases between the two ends. Germline V gene sequence: CDR1 KGHSH, CDR2 LQKENI. CDR3 size: 15 residues. The CDR3 reads CASSPRGGVKEKLFF. The CDR3 DNA is TGTGCCAGCTCACCCCGAGGGGGGGTGAAGGAAAAACTGTTTTTT.

This rearrangement joins TRBV27 to TRBJ1-2; D perhaps matches TRBD1 (6 bases). CDR1 is MNHEY and CDR2 is SMNVEV in the germline V gene (reference sequence). Trimming removed 0 bases at V and 2 bases at J, with 13 bases between. This CDR3 contains 16 residues. DNA of the CDR3: TGTGCCAGCAGTTTATCCACAGGGACCGGGAACTATGGCTACACCTTC. Translating gives CASSLSTGTGNYGYTF.

This sequence joins TRBV18 and TRBJ2-1; D possibly corresponds to TRBD2 (5 bases). Germline V gene data show CDR1 as KGHSH and CDR2 as LQKENI. This CDR3 region has 15 residues. With 0 bases removed from V and 7 bases from J, the gap between germline ends came to 13 bases. CDR3 sequence reads: CASSPPKAPGNEQFF. The CDR3 DNA sequence: TGTGCCAGCTCACCACCGAAAGCCCCGGGGAATGAGCAGTTCTTC. Full variable domain (missing parts from reference TRBV18 and TRBJ2-1): NAGVMQNPRHLVRRRGQEARLRCSPMKGHSHVYWYRQLPEEGLKFMVYLQKENIIDESGMPKERFSAEFPKEGPSILRIQQVVRGDSAAYFCASSPPKAPGNEQFFGPGTRLTVL.

This sequence joins TRBV7-8 and TRBJ1-5; perhaps TRBD1 as D (5 bases). CDR3 length: 15 residues. In germline, CDR1 is SGHVS, CDR2 FQNEAQ. V was trimmed by 5 bases and J by 3 bases, leaving 14 bases between them. CDR3 in amino acids: CASSRAGGDNQPQHF. The CDR3 region has the DNA TGTGCCAGCAGCCGGGCGGGGGGGGACAATCAGCCCCAGCATTTT.

With regard to this clone: This CDR3 is also generated by other DNA sequences in the sample. The chain combines TRBV6-5 with TRBJ1-1, with D tentatively TRBD1 (6 bases). The CDR3 is 12 amino acids. The V end was cut by 0 bases, the J end by 8 bases, with 7 bases between. The V gene's germline CDR1 is MNHEY and CDR2 SVGAGI. The CDR3 DNA reads TGTGCCAGCAGTTACTCGGGGGCGGAAGCTTTCTTT. Translation gives CASSYSGAEAFF.

The chain is built from TRBV6-1 and TRBJ1-2, with D uncertain. The CDR3 has 14 amino acids. The V and J ends lost 1 base and 4 bases respectively, with 10 bases between them. CDR1 and CDR2 (germline): MNHNS, SASEGT. The CDR3 coding sequence is TGTGCCAGCAGTGAAGGAGGTGATCCCTATGGCTACACCTTC. Protein product: CASSEGGDPYGYTF.

The chain carries TRBV3-1 (or the pseudogene TRBV3-2) and TRBJ1-5; weak D call: TRBD1 (6 bases). With 5 bases removed from V and 7 bases from J, the gap between germline ends came to 15 bases. Germline V gene sequence: CDR1 LGHDT, CDR2 YNNKEL (reference sequence). This CDR3 contains 14 residues. The DNA of the CDR3 is TGTGCCAGCAGCAAACAGGGTTTGGGCCAGCCCCAGCATTTT. It yields the protein CASSKQGLGQPQHF.

V gene TRBV7-8 combines with J gene TRBJ1-5; TRBD1 matches at 12 bases. Germline V gene lookup returns CDR1 SGHVS and CDR2 FQNEAQ. The CDR3 is 18 amino acids. With V trimmed by 3 bases and J by 9 bases, 15 bases remained unmatched. DNA of the CDR3: TGTGCCAGCAGCTTTTTGGGGGCCGGGACAGGGGGCGGTCGGCCCCAGCATTTT. Protein product: CASSFLGAGTGGGRPQHF.

This clone has a single count. The gene calls are TRBV19 and TRBJ1-5, with TRBD1 matching over 8 bases. Unmatched junction bases numbered 9, after V lost 5 bases and J lost 3 bases. Germline lookup yields CDR1 LNHDA and CDR2 SQIVND (reference sequence). The CDR3 length is 16 residues. CDR3 DNA sequence: TGTGCCAGTAGTCCCCGGACAGGGCTCAACAATCAGCCCCAGCATTTT. Translating gives CASSPRTGLNNQPQHF.

This clone was recorded once. This chain connects TRBV30 to TRBJ1-2; maybe TRBD1 (5 bases). Germline V lookup: CDR1 GTSNPN, CDR2 SVGIG (reference sequence). V was cut by 6 bases and J by 4 bases, with 15 bases left in between. The CDR3 is 13 amino acids. This CDR3 reads CACHAGAAYGYTF. CDR3 DNA: TGTGCCTGCCACGCTGGGGCGGCCTATGGCTACACCTTC.

This clone came up a few times. This chain links TRBV7-9 with TRBJ1-4, with 8 positions matching TRBD1. Unmatched junction bases numbered 8, after V lost 3 bases and J lost 8 bases. The CDR3 sequence is 15 residues long. Germline CDR1 SEHNR, CDR2 FQNEAQ (reference sequence). CDR3 region: CASSFLPGGSEKLFF. The CDR3 DNA is TGTGCCAGCAGCTTTCTCCCAGGGGGCAGCGAAAAACTGTTTTTT.

This clone was detected a few times. The V and J genes are TRBV7-2 and TRBJ2-1; the match to TRBD2 covers 12 bases. The germline V gene has CDR1 SGHTA and CDR2 FQGNSA. J was trimmed by 5 bases and V by 5 bases; bases with no gene match: 7. The length of the CDR3 is 16 residues. CDR3 bases: TGTGCCAGCAGCCATAGACTAGCGGGGGTAGACAATGAGCAGTTCTTC. It translates to CASSHRLAGVDNEQFF.

The table lists this clone with a count of one. The chain employs TRBV6-6 and TRBJ1-2; possible D gene TRBD1, 6 bases. Per the germline V gene, CDR1 is MNHNY and CDR2 is SVGAGI (reference sequence). This CDR3 has 14 amino acids. Trimming removed 6 bases at V and 4 bases at J, with 15 bases between. DNA of the CDR3: TGTGCCAGCAGCCTACCACAGGGAGCCTATGGCTACACCTTC. It is translated as CASSLPQGAYGYTF.